The entry below describes one T cell receptor (beta chain). No cognate antigen has been identified for it. Base qualities are not recorded, but no much larger clone differs from it by a single base. The CDR3 sequence holds 13 residues, the cysteine and phenylalanine included. Only the CDR3 DNA is retained, 39 bases long and in frame from the first base. The trim is 3 bases for V and 5 bases for J, with a gap of 5 bases between the germline ends. The germline V gene (reference sequence) provides CDR1 SGHAT and CDR2 FQDESV. The donors were healthy, HIV-negative adults with no recently reported acute infections or vaccinations. Every donor was a Caucasian adult living in Nashville, Tennessee, USA. For unsorted samples, 100 million or so PBMCs were counted, and genomic DNA was extracted using the QIAamp DNA Blood Mini kit. After blood collection by leukapheresis, PBMCs were isolated using Ficoll-Histopaque density gradient centrifugation and then cryopreserved in the vapor phase of liquid nitrogen.

This sample was taken from a study of shared clonotypes between healthy human individuals (dated by TCRdb to about 2020). Regarding the research as a whole: The cohort included three men and a couple of women between 18 and 49 years of age. Leukapheresis yielded between about 0.9 and 9.5 billion PBMCs per donor. To estimate repertoire size and how much clonotypes are shared between individuals, the study performed deep sequencing of blood TCR repertoires from five healthy adults. Different laboratories and diverse techniques were used to prepare libraries and sequence TCR repertoires, to increase sequencing depth and limit assay-specific biases. Results and caveats for the whole study, not just this receptor: Pairwise subsampling indicated that sequencing depth was expected to affect the degree of clonotype sharing among donors. Sampling was limited to blood, and TCR repertoires in tissue likely differ from TCR repertoires in blood. Because the study included a small number of donors, the genetic and exposure-history diversity represented was limited.

Using the deep immunoSEQ assay, multiplex PCR amplified TCR CDR3 regions from genomic DNA. For each cell subset, the extracted genomic DNA was distributed evenly across all wells of several immunoSEQ 96-well plates, and each plate served as one replicate. For unsorted PBMC, each replicate PCR was loaded with roughly 0.3 ug genomic DNA, equivalent to about 33,000 T cell genomes. Genomic DNA from unsorted PBMC was sequenced over ten immunoSEQ deep assay plates. Purified libraries were measured with a Qubit 3.0 fluorometer, size-checked on a Bioanalyzer 2100, and measured again with the KAPA Library Quantification kit. Each immunoSEQ 96-well plate was sequenced on its own single-read 150-cycle Illumina NextSeq 550 flow cell. Processing in the source paper ran as follows. Because the immunoSEQ output held only junctional sequences and lacked quality scores, the filtering could not match the filtering applied to full-length reads. To assign V/J genes and CDR3, sequences were annotated against IMGT germline references using PyIR, a Python wrapper for IgBLAST v1.9. Any read was removed if the V/J assignment was weak (E-value above 1e-6), the CDR3 was missing, or the read contained stop codons, out-of-frame junctions, or ambiguous translated residues. V3J clonotypes were defined as sequences sharing the same inferred V gene, J gene, and CDR3 amino acid sequence. Percentage overlap between repertoires was calculated by dividing the number of shared unique clonotypes by the size of the smaller repertoire. RTK rarefaction, the Chao1 estimator, and Recon v2.1 estimates of unobserved clonotypes were used to assess repertoire richness. TCRdb provides this immuneACCESS table in a form limited to in-frame rearrangements. Some clones are lacking; in checked studies, under half of them reflect an unresolved V gene, and why the rest are absent is not known. V and J calls and clone size follow that table, whereas D and trimming were derived from the DNA. This sample gives 400,000 to 600,000 clones in total; roughly 85% of them show up just once. The ten largest clones represent around 12% of the sample.

The specimen sequenced was PBMCs. The receptor was isolated from a woman in her forties in good health. Some clones in this sample may be carry-over from other donors' samples. Recombination linked TRBV11-1 to TRBJ2-6; no confident D gene assignment can be made. The sequenced DNA is TGTGCCAGCAGCTTCGGAAGGGCCAACGTCCTGACTTTC. It translates as CASSFGRANVLTF.